This TCR beta chain came from a study of cytomegalovirus exposure and HLA in healthy donors. Primers included in the PCR were 60 Vbeta and 13 Jbeta primers. Generated by immunoSEQ multiplex PCR, the TCRdb table keeps only in-frame clones and is missing some. The sample lists 85,000 to 130,000 clones, more than 65% occurring once. About this clone: Its antigen is not identified.

Study outcomes and limitations: When a later analysis was performed, an Asian-associated ancestry cluster reportedly had fewer N-insertions than the approximately 690-donor mean.

This CDR3 contains 15 residues. With 6 bases clipped from V and 2 bases from J, the junction kept 7 bases outside the gene matches. From germline, CDR1 is MNHEY and CDR2 SVGAGI. V is TRBV6-5 and J is TRBJ2-1, with 7 bases aligning to TRBD2. The specimen sequenced was PBMCs. The source of this sequence is a boy aged 5-17 years in good health and CMV-seronegative. The CDR3 sequence: CASRTASGTYNEQFF. The DNA of the CDR3 is TGTGCCAGCAGGACGGCTAGCGGAACCTACAATGAGCAGTTCTTC.